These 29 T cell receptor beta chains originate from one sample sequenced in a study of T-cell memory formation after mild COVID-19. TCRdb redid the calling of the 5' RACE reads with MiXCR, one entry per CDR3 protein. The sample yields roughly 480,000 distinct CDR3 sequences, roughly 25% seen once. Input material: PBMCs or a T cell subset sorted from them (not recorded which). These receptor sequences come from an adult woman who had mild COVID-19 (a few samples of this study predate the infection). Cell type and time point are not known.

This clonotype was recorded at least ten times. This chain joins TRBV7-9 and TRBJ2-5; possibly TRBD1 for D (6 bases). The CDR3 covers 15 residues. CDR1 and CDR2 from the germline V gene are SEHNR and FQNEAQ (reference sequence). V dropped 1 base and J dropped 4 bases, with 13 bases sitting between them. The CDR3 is CASSLGAGARETQYF. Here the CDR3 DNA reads TGTGCCAGCAGCTTAGGAGCAGGGGCGCGAGAGACCCAGTACTTC.

CDR3 sequence reads: CASSQDLPTGHYGYTF. The CDR3 DNA reads as TGCGCCAGCAGCCAAGATCTCCCCACAGGGCACTATGGCTACACCTTC. The rearrangement uses TRBV4-3 and TRBJ1-2, with D perhaps TRBD1 (6 bases). Germline V gene sequence: CDR1 LGHNA, CDR2 YSLEER. Trimming took off 0 bases at V and 3 bases at J, with 14 bases between the two ends. This CDR3 has 16 amino acids.

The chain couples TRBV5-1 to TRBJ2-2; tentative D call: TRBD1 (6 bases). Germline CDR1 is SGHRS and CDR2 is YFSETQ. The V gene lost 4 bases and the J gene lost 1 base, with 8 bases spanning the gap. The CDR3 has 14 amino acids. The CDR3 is CASSQTGNTGELFF. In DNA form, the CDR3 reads TGCGCCAGCAGCCAGACAGGGAACACCGGGGAGCTGTTTTTT.

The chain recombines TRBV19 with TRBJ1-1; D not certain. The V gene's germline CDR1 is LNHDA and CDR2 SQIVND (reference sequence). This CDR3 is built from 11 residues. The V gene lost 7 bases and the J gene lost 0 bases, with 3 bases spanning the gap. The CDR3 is CASKLNTEAFF. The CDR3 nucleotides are TGTGCCAGTAAACTGAACACTGAAGCTTTCTTT.

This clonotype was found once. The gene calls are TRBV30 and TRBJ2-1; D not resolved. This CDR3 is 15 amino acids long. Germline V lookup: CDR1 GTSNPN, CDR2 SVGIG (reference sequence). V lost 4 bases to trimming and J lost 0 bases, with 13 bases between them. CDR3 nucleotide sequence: TGTGCCTGGATTTCGCGTGGGCGCTCCTACAATGAGCAGTTCTTC. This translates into CAWISRGRSYNEQFF.

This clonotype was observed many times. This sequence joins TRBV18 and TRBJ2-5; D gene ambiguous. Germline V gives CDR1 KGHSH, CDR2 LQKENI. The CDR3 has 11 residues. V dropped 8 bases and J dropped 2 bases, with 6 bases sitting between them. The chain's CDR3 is CASSPQETQYF. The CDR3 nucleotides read TGTGCCAGCAGCCCTCAAGAGACCCAGTACTTC.

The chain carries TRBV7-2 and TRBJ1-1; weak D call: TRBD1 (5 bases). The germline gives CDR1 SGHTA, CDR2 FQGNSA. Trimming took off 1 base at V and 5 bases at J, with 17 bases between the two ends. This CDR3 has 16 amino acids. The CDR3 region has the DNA TGTGCCAGCAGCTTAGGGTCCCAGGGAAGATGGACTGAAGCTTTCTTT. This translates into CASSLGSQGRWTEAFF.

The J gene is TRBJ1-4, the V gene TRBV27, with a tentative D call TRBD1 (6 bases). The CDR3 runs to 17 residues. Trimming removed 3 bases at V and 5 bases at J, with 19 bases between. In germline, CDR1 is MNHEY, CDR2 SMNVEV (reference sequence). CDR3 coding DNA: TGTGCCAGCAGTTTCCTAGGACAGTCAAAGGGAAATGAAAAACTGTTTTTT. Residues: CASSFLGQSKGNEKLFF.

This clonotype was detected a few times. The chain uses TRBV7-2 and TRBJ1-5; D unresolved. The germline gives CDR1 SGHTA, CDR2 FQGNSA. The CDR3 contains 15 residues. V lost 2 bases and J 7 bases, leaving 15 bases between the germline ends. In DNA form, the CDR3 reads TGTGCCAGCAGCTTAACGGGGATTAGTGGGCAGCCCCAGCATTTT. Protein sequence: CASSLTGISGQPQHF.

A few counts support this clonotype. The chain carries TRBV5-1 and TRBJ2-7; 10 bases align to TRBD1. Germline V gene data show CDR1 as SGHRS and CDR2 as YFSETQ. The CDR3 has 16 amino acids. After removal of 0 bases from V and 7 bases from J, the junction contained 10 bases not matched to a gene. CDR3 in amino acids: CASSLGAGTGAWEQYF. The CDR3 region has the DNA TGCGCCAGCAGCTTGGGAGCCGGGACAGGGGCGTGGGAGCAGTACTTC. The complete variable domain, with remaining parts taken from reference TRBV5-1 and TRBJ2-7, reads KAGVTQTPRYLIKTRGQQVTLSCSPISGHRSVSWYQQTPGQGLQFLFEYFSETQRNKGNFPGRFSGRQFSNSRSEMNVSTLELGDSALYLCASSLGAGTGAWEQYFGPGTRLTVT.

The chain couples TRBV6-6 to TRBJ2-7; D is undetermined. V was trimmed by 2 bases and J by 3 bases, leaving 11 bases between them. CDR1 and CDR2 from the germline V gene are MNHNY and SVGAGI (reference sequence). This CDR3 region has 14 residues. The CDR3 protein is CASSYVQSHYEQYF. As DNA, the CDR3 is TGTGCCAGCAGTTACGTACAGTCTCACTACGAGCAGTACTTC.

CDR3: CASSPRQLNTEAFF. CDR3 coding DNA: TGTGCCAGCTCACCACGGCAATTGAACACTGAAGCTTTCTTT. The gene calls are TRBV18 and TRBJ1-1; D gene ambiguous. V shed 1 base and J shed 0 bases, with 6 bases lying between them. The CDR3 consists of 14 residues. The V gene's germline CDR1 is KGHSH and CDR2 LQKENI.

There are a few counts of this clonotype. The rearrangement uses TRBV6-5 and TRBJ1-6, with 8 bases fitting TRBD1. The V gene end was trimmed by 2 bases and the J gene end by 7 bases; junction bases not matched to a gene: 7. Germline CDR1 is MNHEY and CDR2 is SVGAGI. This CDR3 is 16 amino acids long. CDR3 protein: CASSYISGTGNSPLHF. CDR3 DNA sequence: TGTGCCAGCAGTTACATATCCGGGACAGGAAATTCACCCCTCCACTTT.

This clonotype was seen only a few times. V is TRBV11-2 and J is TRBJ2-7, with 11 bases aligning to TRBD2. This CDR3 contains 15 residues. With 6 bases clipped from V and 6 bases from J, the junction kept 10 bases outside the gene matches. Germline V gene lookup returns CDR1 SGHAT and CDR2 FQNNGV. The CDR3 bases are TGTGCCAGCAGGGCCGGGACTAGCGGCTCGGGCGAGCAGTACTTC. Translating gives CASRAGTSGSGEQYF.

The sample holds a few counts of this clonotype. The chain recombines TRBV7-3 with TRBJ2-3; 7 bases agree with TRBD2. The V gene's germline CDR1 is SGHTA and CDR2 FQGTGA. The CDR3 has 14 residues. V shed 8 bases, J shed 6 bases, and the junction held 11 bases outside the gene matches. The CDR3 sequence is CASGRAGRRDTQYF. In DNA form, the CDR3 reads TGTGCCAGCGGCCGAGCGGGGCGGAGGGATACGCAGTATTTT.

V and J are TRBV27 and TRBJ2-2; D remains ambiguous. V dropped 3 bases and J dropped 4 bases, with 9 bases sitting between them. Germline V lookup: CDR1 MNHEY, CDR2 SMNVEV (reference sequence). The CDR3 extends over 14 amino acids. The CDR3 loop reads CASSLPGLTGELFF. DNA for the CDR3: TGTGCCAGCAGTTTGCCGGGTCTCACCGGGGAGCTGTTTTTT.

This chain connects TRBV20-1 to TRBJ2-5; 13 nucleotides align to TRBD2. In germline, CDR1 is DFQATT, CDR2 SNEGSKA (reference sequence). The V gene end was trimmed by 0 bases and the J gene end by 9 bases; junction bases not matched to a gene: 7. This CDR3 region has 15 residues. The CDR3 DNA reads TGCAGTGCTAGAGATCAGGGACTAGCGGGATGGCCCCAGTACTTC. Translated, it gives CSARDQGLAGWPQYF.

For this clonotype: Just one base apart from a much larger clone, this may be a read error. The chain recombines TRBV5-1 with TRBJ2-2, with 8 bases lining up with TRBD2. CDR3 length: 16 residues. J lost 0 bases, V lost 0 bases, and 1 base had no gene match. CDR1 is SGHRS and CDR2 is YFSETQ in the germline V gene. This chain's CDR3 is CASSLVLAANTGELFF. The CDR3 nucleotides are TGCGCCAGCAGCTTGGTACTAGCGGCGAACACCGGGGAGCTGTTTTTT.

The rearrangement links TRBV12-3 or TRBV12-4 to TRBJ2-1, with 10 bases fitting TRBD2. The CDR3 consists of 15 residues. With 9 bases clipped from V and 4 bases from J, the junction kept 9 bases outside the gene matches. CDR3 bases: TGTGCCAGTCAAGCGGGAGGGAGCTCGTACAATGAGCAGTTCTTC. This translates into CASQAGGSSYNEQFF.

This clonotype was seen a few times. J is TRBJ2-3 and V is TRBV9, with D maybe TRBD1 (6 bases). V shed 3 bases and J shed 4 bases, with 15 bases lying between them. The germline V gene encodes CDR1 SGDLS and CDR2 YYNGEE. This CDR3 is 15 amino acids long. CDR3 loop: CASSAGLPGADTQYF. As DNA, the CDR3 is TGTGCCAGCAGCGCCGGACTCCCAGGGGCAGATACGCAGTATTTT.

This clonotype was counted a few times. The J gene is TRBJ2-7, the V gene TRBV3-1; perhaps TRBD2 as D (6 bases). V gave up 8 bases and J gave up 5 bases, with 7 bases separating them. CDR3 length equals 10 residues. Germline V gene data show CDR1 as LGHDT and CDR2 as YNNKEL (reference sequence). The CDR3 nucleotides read TGTGCCAGCGCGGGGCACGAGCAGTACTTC. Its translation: CASAGHEQYF.

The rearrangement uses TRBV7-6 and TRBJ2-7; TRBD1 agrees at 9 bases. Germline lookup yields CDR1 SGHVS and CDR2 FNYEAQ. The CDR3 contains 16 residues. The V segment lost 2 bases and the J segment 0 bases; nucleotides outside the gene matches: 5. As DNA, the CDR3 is TGTGCCAGCAGCTTATCCGGGACAGGGAGCTCCTACGAGCAGTACTTC. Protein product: CASSLSGTGSSYEQYF.

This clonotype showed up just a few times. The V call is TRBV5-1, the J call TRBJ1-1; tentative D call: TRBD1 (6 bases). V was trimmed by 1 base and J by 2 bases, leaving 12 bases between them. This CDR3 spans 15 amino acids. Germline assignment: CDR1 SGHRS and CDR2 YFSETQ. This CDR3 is CASSLIQGSNTEAFF. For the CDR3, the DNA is TGCGCCAGCAGCTTGATCCAGGGGAGTAACACTGAAGCTTTCTTT. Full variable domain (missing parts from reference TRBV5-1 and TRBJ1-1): KAGVTQTPRYLIKTRGQQVTLSCSPISGHRSVSWYQQTPGQGLQFLFEYFSETQRNKGNFPGRFSGRQFSNSRSEMNVSTLELGDSALYLCASSLIQGSNTEAFFGQGTRLTVV.

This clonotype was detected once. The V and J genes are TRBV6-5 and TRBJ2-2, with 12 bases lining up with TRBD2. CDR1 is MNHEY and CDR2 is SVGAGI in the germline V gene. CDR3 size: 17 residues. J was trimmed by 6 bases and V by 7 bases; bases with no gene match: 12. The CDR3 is CASTQMLAGGPPGELFF. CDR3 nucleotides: TGTGCCAGCACCCAAATGCTAGCGGGAGGGCCCCCCGGGGAGCTGTTTTTT.

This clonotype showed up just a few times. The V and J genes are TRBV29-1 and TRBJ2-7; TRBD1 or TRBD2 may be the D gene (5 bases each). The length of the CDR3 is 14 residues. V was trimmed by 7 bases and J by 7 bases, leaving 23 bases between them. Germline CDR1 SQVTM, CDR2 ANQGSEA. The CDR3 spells CSAQGTASSREQYF. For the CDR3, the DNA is TGCAGCGCCCAAGGGACCGCGTCCTCTAGAGAGCAGTACTTC.

The CDR3 protein is CASGGAGSDTQYF. CDR3 DNA: TGTGCCAGCGGGGGGGCCGGTTCTGATACGCAGTATTTT. The chain uses TRBV9 and TRBJ2-3, with D possibly being TRBD2 (7 bases). Trimming cost V 7 bases and J 6 bases, with 15 bases left between them. The CDR3 is made up of 13 amino acids. Germline CDR1 is SGDLS and CDR2 is YYNGEE.

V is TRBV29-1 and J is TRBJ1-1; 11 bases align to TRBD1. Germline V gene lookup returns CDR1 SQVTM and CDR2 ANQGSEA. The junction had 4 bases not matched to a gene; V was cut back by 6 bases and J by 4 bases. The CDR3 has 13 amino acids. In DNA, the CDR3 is TGCAGCGTGGACAGGGGGCCTGGCACTGAAGCTTTCTTT. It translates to CSVDRGPGTEAFF.

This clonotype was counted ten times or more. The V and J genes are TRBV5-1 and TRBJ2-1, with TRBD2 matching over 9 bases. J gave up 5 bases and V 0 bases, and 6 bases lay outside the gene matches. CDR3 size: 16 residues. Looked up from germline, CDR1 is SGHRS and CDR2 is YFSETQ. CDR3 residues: CASSLAAGGNDNEQFF. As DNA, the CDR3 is TGCGCCAGCAGCTTGGCGGCGGGAGGGAACGACAATGAGCAGTTCTTC.

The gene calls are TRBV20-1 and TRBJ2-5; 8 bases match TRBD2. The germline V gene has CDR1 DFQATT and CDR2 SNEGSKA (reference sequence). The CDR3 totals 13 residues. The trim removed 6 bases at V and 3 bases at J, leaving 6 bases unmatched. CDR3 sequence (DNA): TGCAGTGCCCCGAAAGCGGGGGAAGAGACCCAGTACTTC. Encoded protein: CSAPKAGEETQYF.